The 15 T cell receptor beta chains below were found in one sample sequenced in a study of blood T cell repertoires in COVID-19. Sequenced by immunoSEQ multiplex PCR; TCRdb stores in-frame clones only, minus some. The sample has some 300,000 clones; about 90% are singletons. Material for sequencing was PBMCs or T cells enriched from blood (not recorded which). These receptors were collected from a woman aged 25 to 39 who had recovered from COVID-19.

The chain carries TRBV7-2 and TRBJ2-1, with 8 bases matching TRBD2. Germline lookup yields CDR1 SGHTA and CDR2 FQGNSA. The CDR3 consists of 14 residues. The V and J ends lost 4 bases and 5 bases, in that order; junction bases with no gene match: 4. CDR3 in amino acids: CASSSKRGHNEQFF. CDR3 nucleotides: TGTGCCAGCAGCTCCAAGCGGGGGCACAATGAGCAGTTCTTC.

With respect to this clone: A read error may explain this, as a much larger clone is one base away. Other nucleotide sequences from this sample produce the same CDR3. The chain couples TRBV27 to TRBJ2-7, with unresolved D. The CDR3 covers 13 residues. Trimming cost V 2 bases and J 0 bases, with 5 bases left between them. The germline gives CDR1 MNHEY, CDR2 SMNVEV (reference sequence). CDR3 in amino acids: CASSLTSSYEQYF. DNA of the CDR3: TGTGCCAGCAGTTTAACAAGCTCCTACGAGCAGTACTTC.

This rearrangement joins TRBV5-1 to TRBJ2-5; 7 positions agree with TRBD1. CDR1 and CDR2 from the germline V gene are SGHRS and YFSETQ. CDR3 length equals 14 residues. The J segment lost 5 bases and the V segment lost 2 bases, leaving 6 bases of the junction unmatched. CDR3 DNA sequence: TGCGCCAGCAGCTTACTGACAGGGTCGGAGACCCAGTACTTC. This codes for CASSLLTGSETQYF.

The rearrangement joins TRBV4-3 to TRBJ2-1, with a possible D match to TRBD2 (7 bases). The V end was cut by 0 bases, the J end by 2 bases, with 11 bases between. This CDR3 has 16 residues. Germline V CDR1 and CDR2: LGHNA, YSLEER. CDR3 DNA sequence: TGCGCCAGCAGCCAAGATGCGGGGGCCGCCTACAATGAGCAGTTCTTC. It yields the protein CASSQDAGAAYNEQFF.

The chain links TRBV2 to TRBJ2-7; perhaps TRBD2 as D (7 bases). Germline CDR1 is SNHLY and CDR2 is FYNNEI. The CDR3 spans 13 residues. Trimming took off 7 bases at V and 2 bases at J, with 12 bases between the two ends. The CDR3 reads CASTSGGPYEQYF. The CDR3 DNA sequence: TGTGCCAGCACGTCGGGGGGCCCCTACGAGCAGTACTTC.

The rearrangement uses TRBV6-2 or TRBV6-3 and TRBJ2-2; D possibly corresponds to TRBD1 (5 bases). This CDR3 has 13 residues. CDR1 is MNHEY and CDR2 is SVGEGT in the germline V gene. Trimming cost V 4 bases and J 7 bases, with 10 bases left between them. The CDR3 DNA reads TGTGCCAGCAGTTTCCAGGGTCACGGGGAGCTGTTTTTT. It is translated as CASSFQGHGELFF.

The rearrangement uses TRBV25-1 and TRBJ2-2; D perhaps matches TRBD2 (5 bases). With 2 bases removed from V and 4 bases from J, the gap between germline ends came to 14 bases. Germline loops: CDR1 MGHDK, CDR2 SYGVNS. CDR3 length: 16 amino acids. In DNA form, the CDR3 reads TGTGCCAGCAGTGAAGTGTATAGTCGGGGCACCGGGGAGCTGTTTTTT. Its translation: CASSEVYSRGTGELFF.

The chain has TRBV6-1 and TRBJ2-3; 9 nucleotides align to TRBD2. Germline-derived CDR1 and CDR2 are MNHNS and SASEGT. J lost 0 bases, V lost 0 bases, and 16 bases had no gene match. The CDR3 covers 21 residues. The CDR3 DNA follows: TGTGCCAGCAGTGAAGCGCTTGGGTTTAGCGGGGGAACGTCTAGCACAGATACGCAGTATTTT. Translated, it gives CASSEALGFSGGTSSTDTQYF.

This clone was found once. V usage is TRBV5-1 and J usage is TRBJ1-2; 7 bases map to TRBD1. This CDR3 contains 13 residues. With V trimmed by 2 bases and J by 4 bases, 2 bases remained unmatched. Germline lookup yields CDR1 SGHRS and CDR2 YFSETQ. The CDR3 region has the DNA TGCGCCAGCAGCTTAGGGACAGCCTATGGCTACACCTTC. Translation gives CASSLGTAYGYTF.

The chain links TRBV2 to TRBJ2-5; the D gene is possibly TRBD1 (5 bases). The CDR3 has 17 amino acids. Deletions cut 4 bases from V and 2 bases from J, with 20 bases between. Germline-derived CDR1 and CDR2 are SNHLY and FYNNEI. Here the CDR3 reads CASSAQQATRTQETQYF. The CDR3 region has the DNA TGTGCCAGCAGTGCTCAACAGGCCACGAGGACACAAGAGACCCAGTACTTC.

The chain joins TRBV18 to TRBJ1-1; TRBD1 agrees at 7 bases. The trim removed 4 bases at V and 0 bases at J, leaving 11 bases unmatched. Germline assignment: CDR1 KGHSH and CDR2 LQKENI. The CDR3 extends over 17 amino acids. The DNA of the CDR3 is TGTGCCAGCTCACTCTCGGGACAGACGATCATGAACACTGAAGCTTTCTTT. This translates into CASSLSGQTIMNTEAFF. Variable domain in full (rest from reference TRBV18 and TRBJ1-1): NAGVMQNPRHLVRRRGQEARLRCSPMKGHSHVYWYRQLPEEGLKFMVYLQKENIIDESGMPKERFSAEFPKEGPSILRIQQVVRGDSAAYFCASSLSGQTIMNTEAFFGQGTRLTVV.

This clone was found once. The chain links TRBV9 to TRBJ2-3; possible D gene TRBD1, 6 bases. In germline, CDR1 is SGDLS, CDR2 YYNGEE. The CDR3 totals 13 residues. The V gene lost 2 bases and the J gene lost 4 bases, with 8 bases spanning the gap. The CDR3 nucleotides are TGTGCCAGCAGCGTGGACAGTTCAGATACGCAGTATTTT. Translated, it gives CASSVDSSDTQYF.

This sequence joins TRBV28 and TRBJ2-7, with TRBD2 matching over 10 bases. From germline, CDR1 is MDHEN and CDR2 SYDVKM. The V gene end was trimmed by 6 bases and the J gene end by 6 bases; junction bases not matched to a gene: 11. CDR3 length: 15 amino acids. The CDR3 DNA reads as TGTGCCAGCAGAAATACCGGGACTAGCGTGGGCGAGCAGTACTTC. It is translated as CASRNTGTSVGEQYF.

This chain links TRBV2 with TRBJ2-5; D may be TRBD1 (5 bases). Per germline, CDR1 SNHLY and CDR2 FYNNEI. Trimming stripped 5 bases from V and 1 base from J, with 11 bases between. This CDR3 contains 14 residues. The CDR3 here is CASSLRQTQETQYF. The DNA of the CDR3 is TGTGCCAGCAGTTTACGACAGACCCAAGAGACCCAGTACTTC.

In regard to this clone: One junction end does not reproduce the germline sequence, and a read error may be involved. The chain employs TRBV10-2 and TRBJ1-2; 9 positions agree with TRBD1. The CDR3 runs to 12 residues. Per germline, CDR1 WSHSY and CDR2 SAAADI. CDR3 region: CASSWTGASAYF. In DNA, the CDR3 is TGCGCCAGCAGCTGGACAGGGGCTTCAGCCTACTTC.